The entry below gives a single TCR beta chain sequence along with its context. As yet, its antigen is unknown. TCRdb reprocessed the 5' RACE reads, keeping one entry per CDR3 protein, no DNA. The table counts 200,000 to 300,000 distinct CDR3 sequences; roughly 0.4% lies in the top ten. These data come from a study of T cells expressing NK-cell markers. Study overall: Seven HCMV-seropositive donors and one seronegative donor made up the eight sequenced donors. Study-level results: In a few donors, these clonotypes also led the CD3+CD56-NKG2C+ fraction.

Sequencing input: blood T cells: a sorted CD56 or NKG2C T cell subset, CD4+ or CD8+ T cells, or bulk PBMC T cells (not recorded which). The sequence came from a man aged 18 to 30 in good health.

CDR3 region: CASSFLTGLNEKLFF. J is TRBJ1-4 and V is TRBV5-1; as DNA is missing, the TRBD1 call by TCRdb cannot be tested. CDR1 is SGHRS and CDR2 is YFSETQ in the germline V gene. The CDR3 spans 15 residues.